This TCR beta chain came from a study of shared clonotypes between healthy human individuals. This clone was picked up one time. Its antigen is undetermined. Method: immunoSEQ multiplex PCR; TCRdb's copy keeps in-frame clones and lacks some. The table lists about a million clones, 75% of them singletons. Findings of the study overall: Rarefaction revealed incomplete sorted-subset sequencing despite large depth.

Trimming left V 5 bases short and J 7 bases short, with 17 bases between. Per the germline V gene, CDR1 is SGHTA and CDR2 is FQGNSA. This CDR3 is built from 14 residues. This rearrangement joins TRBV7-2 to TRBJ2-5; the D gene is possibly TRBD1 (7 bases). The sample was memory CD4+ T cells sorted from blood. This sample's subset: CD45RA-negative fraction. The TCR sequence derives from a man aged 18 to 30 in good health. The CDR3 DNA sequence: TGTGCCAGCAGCCAGCCCAGGGGGGTCGGGACCCAGTACTTC. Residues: CASSQPRGVGTQYF.